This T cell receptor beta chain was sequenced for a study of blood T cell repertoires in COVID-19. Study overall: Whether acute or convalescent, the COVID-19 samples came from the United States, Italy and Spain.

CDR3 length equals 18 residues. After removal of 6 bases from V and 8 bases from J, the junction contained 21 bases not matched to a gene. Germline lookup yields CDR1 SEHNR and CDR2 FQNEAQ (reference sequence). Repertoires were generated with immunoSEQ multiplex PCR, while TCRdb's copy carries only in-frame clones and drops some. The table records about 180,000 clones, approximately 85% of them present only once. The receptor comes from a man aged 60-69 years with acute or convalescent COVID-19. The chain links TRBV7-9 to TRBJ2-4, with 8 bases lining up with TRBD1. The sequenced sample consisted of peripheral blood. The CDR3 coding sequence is TGTGCCAGCAGTCAATCCCGATCACTCCCCGGGACAGGAGACATTCAGTACTTC. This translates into CASSQSRSLPGTGDIQYF.